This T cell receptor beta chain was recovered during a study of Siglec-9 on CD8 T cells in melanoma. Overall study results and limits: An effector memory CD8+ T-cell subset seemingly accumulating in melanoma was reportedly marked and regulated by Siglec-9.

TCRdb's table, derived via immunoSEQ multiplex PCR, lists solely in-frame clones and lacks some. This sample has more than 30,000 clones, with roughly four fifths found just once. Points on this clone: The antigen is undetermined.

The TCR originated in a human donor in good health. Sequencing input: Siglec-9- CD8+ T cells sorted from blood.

The CDR3 nucleotides are TGTGCCAGCAGCTTAAGTGAAGGCTTAATGAACACTGAAGCTTTCTTT. It specifies CASSLSEGLMNTEAFF. V gene TRBV7-9 combines with J gene TRBJ1-1; D unclear. The CDR3 has 16 amino acids. V lost 2 bases, J lost 0 bases, and 13 bases lay in between. The germline CDR1 and CDR2 sequences are SEHNR and FQNEAQ (reference sequence).